This T cell receptor beta chain is from a study of OX40 agonist ivuxolimab in advanced cancers. Study in general: Mean age about 60 years, range roughly 20 to 85; approximately 80% male.

In regard to this clone: The antigen is not known. Germline is not matched at one junction end, which may reflect a read error. The sample carries other DNA sequences with the same CDR3.

Baseline was the first blood sampling point, followed by cycle 4 day 1 and cycle 7 day 1. Assay used: immunoSEQ multiplex PCR; TCRdb lists only in-frame clones, some missing. The table records over 20,000 clones, roughly 86% of them present only once. The CDR3 runs to 13 residues. Germline CDR1 and CDR2: GTSNPN and SVGIG (reference sequence). Broader study findings: At 0.1 to 3.0 mg/kg and by week 6, clonal expansion occurred in CD4+ and CD8+ blood T cells.

The TCR comes from an adult with an advanced solid tumor such as melanoma, head and neck, liver or kidney cancer. The source was CD4+ or CD8+ T cells sorted from blood, collected in a trial of the OX40 agonist ivuxolimab. The V call is TRBV30, the J call TRBJ1-1, with D unresolved. This CDR3 reads CAWDLDGNHEAFF. As DNA, the CDR3 is TGTGCCTGGGACCTTGACGGAAACCATGAAGCCTTCTTT.